This note documents a single TCR beta chain sequence. Its antigen is as yet unknown. Sequenced by immunoSEQ multiplex PCR; TCRdb stores in-frame clones only, minus some. The sample comprises about 63,000 clones, approximately 88% of which are singletons, and around 14% rests with the top ten. This record comes from a study of PD-1 blockade in mismatch repair-deficient tumors. Turning to the study itself: All were previously treated, progressing patients with around 12 mismatch repair-deficient cancer types. General study results and limits: After pembrolizumab, tumor-resident clones rose rapidly, then generally contracted before radiologic responses.

Trimming shortened V by 5 bases and J by 1 base, and 12 bases separated the two germline ends. This CDR3 has 14 residues. Germline CDR1 and CDR2: MNHEY and SVGAGI. A few pembrolizumab responders had their TCRs sequenced. The rearrangement joins TRBV6-5 to TRBJ2-7; D call uncertain. This receptor was identified in an adult with mismatch repair-deficient cancer. This specimen consisted of peripheral blood, obtained 52 weeks after starting pembrolizumab. CDR3 amino acids: CASSESGLSYEQYF. CDR3 coding DNA: TGTGCCAGCAGTGAATCTGGGCTATCCTACGAGCAGTACTTC.